Listed here is a single T cell receptor (beta chain). The data belong to a study of cytomegalovirus exposure and HLA in healthy donors. The germline V gene encodes CDR1 ENHRY and CDR2 SYGVKD. This CDR3 spans 15 amino acids. Use of 60 Vbeta and 13 Jbeta primers characterized the PCR. Produced via immunoSEQ multiplex PCR; TCRdb's table is partial and in-frame only. The specimen's table records 150,000 or so clones. This clonotype was obtained from a man aged 18 to 29 in good health and CMV-seronegative. Sequencing input: PBMCs. The chain links TRBV10-3 to TRBJ2-5; D not resolved. The J call may be in error: the DNA end matches TRBJ2-7 better. This CDR3 is CAISSDKLSSYEQYF. CDR3 coding DNA: TGTGCCATCAGTTCCGACAAGCTGAGCTCCTACGAGCAGTACTTC.